The entry below gives a single TCR beta chain sequence along with its context. This may arise from a read error, as a much more abundant clone is one base away. This entry belongs to a study of T cells after yellow fever vaccination. Across the study: It was with CD3, CD45RA, CCR7 and CD95 that the EM, EMRA, CM and Tscm memory subsets were sorted. Preparation used SMART-Seq v4 Ultra Low Input for the low-cell-number fractions. Findings of the study overall: The secondary response peaked faster, at day 5 versus 15, but was weaker.

The CDR3 is 13 residues long. Germline V lookup: CDR1 SQVTM, CDR2 ANQGSEA. Using its own MiXCR run on the 5' RACE reads, TCRdb lists one record per CDR3 protein. The top ten hold roughly an eighth of the sample, which has around 30,000 distinct CDR3 sequences, about 10% seen once. The rearrangement joins TRBV29-1 to TRBJ2-4; D possibly uses TRBD1 or TRBD2 (5 bases each). This specimen was PBMCs, either bulk or a sorted T-cell subset (CD4+, CD8+, memory, or dextramer-sorted; not recorded which), taken around 15 days after the first yellow fever vaccination. The receptor was isolated from a man between 18 and 35 years old who received the YFV17D yellow fever vaccine. The CDR3 bases are TGCAGCGTTGTACCCGGGGCCAAAAACGTTCAGTACTTC. This codes for CSVVPGAKNVQYF.